These 29 T cell receptor beta chains share one sample of origin, sequenced in a study of circulating CD8 cells and anti-PD-1 response in melanoma. Live CD3+CD8+TCRalphabeta+ cells were sorted into four subsets by PD-1 and/or TIGIT. TCR libraries were prepared from around 14 ng of total RNA with the QIAseq Immune Repertoire TCR panel. MiXCR was run by TCRdb on the reads, yielding one entry per CDR3 protein. The sample shows approximately 1,300 distinct CDR3 sequences, about 7.4% of them seen only once. Specimen: CD8+ T cells from PBMCs, collected at baseline or after one month of anti-PD-1 therapy (not recorded which). These receptors were collected from a human donor with melanoma.

By frequency in the sample, this clonotype is medium-sized. The rearrangement joins TRBV7-2 to TRBJ1-2; 11 positions match TRBD1. This CDR3 is 15 amino acids long. Per the germline V gene, CDR1 is SGHTA and CDR2 is FQGNSA. The V segment lost 5 bases and the J segment 4 bases; nucleotides outside the gene matches: 6. Here the CDR3 reads CASSRGQGAGYGYTF. The DNA for the CDR3 is TGTGCCAGCAGCCGAGGACAGGGGGCTGGCTATGGCTACACCTTC.

This clonotype is labeled as medium-sized. This rearrangement joins TRBV2 to TRBJ2-2; 8 bases agree with TRBD1. This CDR3 is built from 17 residues. The germline V gene encodes CDR1 SNHLY and CDR2 FYNNEI. The ends lost 2 bases at V and 7 bases at J; junction bases unmatched: 12. The CDR3 DNA is TGTGCCAGCAGTGAAATTAGGCAGGGGGCCGAAAGCGGGGAGCTGTTTTTT. Translating gives CASSEIRQGAESGELFF.

Within the sample, this clonotype is large. V and J are TRBV24-1 and TRBJ1-2; TRBD1 is a possible D gene (5 bases). Per the germline V gene, CDR1 is KGHDR and CDR2 is SFDVKD. The length of the CDR3 is 13 residues. The ends were cut back, 3 bases at V and 8 bases at J, with 12 bases in the middle. CDR3 loop: CATSDDSPGGYTF. DNA for the CDR3: TGTGCCACCAGTGATGACAGTCCGGGAGGCTACACCTTC.

By sample fraction, this clonotype is medium-sized. This chain joins TRBV7-3 and TRBJ1-3; tentatively, D is TRBD1 (6 bases). The germline V and J ends were trimmed by 3 bases and 4 bases, with 10 bases remaining between them. The germline gives CDR1 SGHTA, CDR2 FQGTGA. The CDR3 length is 14 residues. Written as DNA, the CDR3 is TGTGCCAGCAGCTTTGGGGGCCCCGGAAACACCATATATTTT. Translating gives CASSFGGPGNTIYF.

As to this clonotype: This may stem from a read error, because a much larger clone lies one nucleotide away. The chain's CDR3 is CASSTGASGLNEQFF. The DNA for the CDR3 is TGTGCCAGCAGCACCGGGGCTAGCGGTCTCAATGAGCAGTTCTTC. The chain carries TRBV7-3 and TRBJ2-1; 7 positions agree with TRBD2. Germline V gene data show CDR1 as SGHTA and CDR2 as FQGTGA. Trimming removed 5 bases from V and 6 bases from J; junction bases left unmatched: 10. There are 15 residues in the CDR3.

In its sample, this clonotype was seen a few times. The V and J genes are TRBV19 and TRBJ2-1, with a tentative D call TRBD1 (6 bases). The CDR3 is made up of 15 amino acids. The V gene's germline CDR1 is LNHDA and CDR2 SQIVND (reference sequence). Trimming left V 10 bases short and J 0 bases short, with 16 bases between. As DNA, the CDR3 is TGTGCCACCTCGCCTACAGGGTCCTCCTACAATGAGCAGTTCTTC. Translated, it gives CATSPTGSSYNEQFF.

This clonotype is medium-sized (0.01 to 0.1%). V gene TRBV20-1 combines with J gene TRBJ1-5; 8 nucleotides line up with TRBD1. J gave up 6 bases and V 6 bases, and 16 bases lay outside the gene matches. The germline V gene has CDR1 DFQATT and CDR2 SNEGSKA (reference sequence). The CDR3 contains 16 residues. The CDR3 DNA reads TGCAGTGCCCAACAGGGGGATCACGGAGACAGTCAGCCCCAGCATTTT. Translating it yields CSAQQGDHGDSQPQHF.

Judged by abundance, this clonotype is medium-sized (0.01 to 0.1%). The chain is built from TRBV11-2 and TRBJ2-3; TRBD1 agrees at 9 bases. The V segment lost 4 bases and the J segment 0 bases; nucleotides outside the gene matches: 5. The length of the CDR3 is 16 residues. From germline, CDR1 is SGHAT and CDR2 FQNNGV. CDR3 nucleotide sequence: TGTGCCAGCAGCTCTTGGGACAGGGATAGCACAGATACGCAGTATTTT. Translating gives CASSSWDRDSTDTQYF.

Of note for this clonotype: A much larger clone is a single base away; this may be a read error. The chain is built from TRBV27 and TRBJ2-1; unclear D gene. The germline gives CDR1 MNHEY, CDR2 SMNVEV (reference sequence). CDR3 size: 14 residues. CDR3 sequence (DNA): TGTGCCAGCACCGTGTATAGCTCCTACAATGAGCGGTTCTTC. Amino acid sequence: CASTVYSSYNERFF.

This clonotype ranks as medium-sized. This rearrangement joins TRBV9 to TRBJ2-7; D is unresolved. The V end was cut by 4 bases, the J end by 2 bases, with 13 bases between. Germline lookup yields CDR1 SGDLS and CDR2 YYNGEE. This CDR3 contains 14 residues. The CDR3 DNA reads TGTGCCAGCAGCCCGACTTCTCGGCCCTACGAGCAGTACTTC. This encodes CASSPTSRPYEQYF.

By share, this clonotype ranks as medium-sized. The gene calls are TRBV29-1 and TRBJ2-4, with 7 bases identical to TRBD1. The CDR3 contains 14 residues. The V and J ends lost 2 bases and 1 base, in that order; junction bases with no gene match: 2. The V gene's germline CDR1 is SQVTM and CDR2 ANQGSEA. The CDR3 nucleotides are TGCAGCGTTGAAACAGGGGAGGCCAAAAACATTCAGTACTTC. It yields the protein CSVETGEAKNIQYF.

Relative to its sample, this clonotype is medium-sized (0.01 to 0.1%). The chain links TRBV12-5 to TRBJ1-1; D unresolved. V was trimmed by 1 base and J by 4 bases, leaving 7 bases between them. This CDR3 is 13 amino acids long. Germline V gene lookup returns CDR1 LGHNT and CDR2 FRNRAP. CDR3 nucleotides: TGTGCTAGTGGTTTGGGAGGAGGCACTGAAGCTTTCTTT. It is translated as CASGLGGGTEAFF.

This clonotype is judged large (0.1 to 1%). The chain joins TRBV11-2 to TRBJ1-1; no clear D gene. This CDR3 has 13 residues. Trimming cost V 3 bases and J 4 bases, with 9 bases left between them. CDR1 is SGHAT and CDR2 is FQNNGV in the germline V gene. The DNA for the CDR3 is TGTGCCAGCAGCTTCGGCGAGGGCACTGAAGCTTTCTTT. Protein: CASSFGEGTEAFF.

This clonotype ranks as medium-sized. The chain joins TRBV7-2 to TRBJ2-7, with D possibly being TRBD1 (5 bases). V gave up 5 bases and J gave up 2 bases, with 10 bases separating them. This CDR3 spans 13 amino acids. Germline CDR1 is SGHTA and CDR2 is FQGNSA. DNA for the CDR3: TGTGCCAGCAGCCCAGACAGTACCTACGAGCAGTACTTC. Residues: CASSPDSTYEQYF.

In this sample, this clonotype is medium-sized. This chain uses TRBV27 with TRBJ2-7; D is perhaps TRBD1 (7 bases). The V end was cut by 7 bases, the J end by 4 bases, with 17 bases between. This CDR3 comprises 14 residues. The V gene's germline CDR1 is MNHEY and CDR2 SMNVEV (reference sequence). The CDR3 bases are TGTGCCAGCAAATCAGGGGGGCGACTATACGAGCAGTACTTC. Amino acids: CASKSGGRLYEQYF.

By frequency in the sample, this clonotype is medium-sized (0.01 to 0.1%). The chain combines TRBV24-1 with TRBJ2-1, with 13 bases matching TRBD2. This CDR3 comprises 16 residues. The J segment lost 9 bases and the V segment lost 3 bases, leaving 7 bases of the junction unmatched. Per germline, CDR1 KGHDR and CDR2 SFDVKD. The CDR3 spells CATSDTGTSGIAEQFF. Written as DNA, the CDR3 is TGTGCCACCAGTGATACAGGGACTAGCGGGATCGCTGAGCAGTTCTTC.

Relative to its sample, this clonotype is medium-sized. V is TRBV19 and J is TRBJ1-1; D is uncertain. The CDR3 has 15 amino acids. The germline V gene encodes CDR1 LNHDA and CDR2 SQIVND (reference sequence). Between the trimmed V and J ends, which lost 0 bases and 1 base, there was a span of 9 bases. CDR3 DNA: TGTGCCAGTAGTATAGAACGGACGGCGAACACTGAAGCTTTCTTT. Its protein is CASSIERTANTEAFF.

With regard to this clonotype: In this CDR3 the conserved last residue, phenylalanine or tryptophan, is missing, so a read error is likely. J is TRBJ2-7 and V is TRBV28, with 8 bases matching TRBD2. Germline CDR1 and CDR2: MDHEN and SYDVKM. The V gene end was trimmed by 7 bases and the J gene end by 4 bases; junction bases not matched to a gene: 18. The CDR3 covers 17 residues. The CDR3 DNA sequence: TGTGCCAGCACGAAGCCCCCCGGGAGGGGCAGACCATACGAGCAGTACTCC. This encodes CASTKPPGRGRPYEQYS.

Within the sample, this clonotype is large. The chain joins TRBV9 to TRBJ2-7; a weak D match, TRBD2 (6 bases). This CDR3 contains 14 residues. Trimming left V 4 bases short and J 2 bases short, with 13 bases between. Germline V gene data show CDR1 as SGDLS and CDR2 as YYNGEE. CDR3 in amino acids: CASSLGSGAYEQYF. Here the CDR3 DNA reads TGTGCCAGCAGCCTGGGCTCGGGGGCCTACGAGCAGTACTTC.

By share of the sample, this clonotype is medium-sized. The CDR3 protein is CAWRPAGDPYGYTF. Here the CDR3 DNA reads TGTGCCTGGAGACCCGCAGGGGACCCCTATGGCTACACCTTC. The gene calls are TRBV30 and TRBJ1-2; a possible D gene is TRBD1 (6 bases). The CDR3 loop spans 14 amino acids. The V gene lost 3 bases and the J gene lost 4 bases, with 15 bases spanning the gap. CDR1 GTSNPN and CDR2 SVGIG come from the germline V gene (reference sequence).

The V and J genes are TRBV28 and TRBJ2-7; maybe TRBD2 (5 bases). The CDR3 has 15 residues. The germline V gene has CDR1 MDHEN and CDR2 SYDVKM. CDR3 coding DNA: TGTGGCGGCAGCCTTGGACTTTCGGCCCTCTACGAGCAGTACTTC. This translates into CGGSLGLSALYEQYF. Based on the CDR3 plus reference TRBV28 and TRBJ2-7, the full variable domain is DVKVTQSSRYLVKRTGEKVFLECVQDMDHENMFWYRQDPGLGLRLIYFSYDVKMKEKGDIPEGYSVSREKKERFSLILESASTNQTSMYLCGGSLGLSALYEQYFGPGTRLTVT.

In its sample, this clonotype is medium-sized. The chain is built from TRBV27 and TRBJ2-1, with D perhaps matching TRBD1 (5 bases). Trimming took off 3 bases at V and 7 bases at J, with 16 bases between the two ends. The CDR3 totals 15 residues. CDR1 is MNHEY and CDR2 is SMNVEV in the germline V gene (reference sequence). This CDR3 reads CASSFYGAELNEQFF. The CDR3 DNA follows: TGTGCCAGCAGTTTTTATGGGGCAGAATTGAATGAGCAGTTCTTC.

This clonotype counts as large. The rearrangement uses TRBV9 and TRBJ2-3, with 10 nucleotides matching TRBD2. V was pared by 2 bases and J by 5 bases, with 8 bases of the junction left unmatched. The CDR3 covers 16 residues. Germline V gene sequence: CDR1 SGDLS, CDR2 YYNGEE. The CDR3 region has the DNA TGTGCCAGCAGCGTTTGGACTAGCGGAAGAGAAGATACGCAGTATTTT. Translated: CASSVWTSGREDTQYF.

In its sample, this clonotype is large (0.1 to 1%). J is TRBJ2-7 and V is TRBV7-3; TRBD1 or TRBD2 may be the D gene (6 bases each). The CDR3 consists of 15 residues. Trimming removed 1 base from V and 5 bases from J, with 15 bases in between. Germline V gene sequence: CDR1 SGHTA, CDR2 FQGTGA. The CDR3 nucleotides are TGTGCCAGCAGCTTAAGAAGGGGGGCCATCGACGAGCAGTACTTC. Translating it yields CASSLRRGAIDEQYF.

In its sample, this clonotype ranks as medium-sized. The chain is built from TRBV28 and TRBJ2-1; no clear D. Per the germline V gene, CDR1 is MDHEN and CDR2 is SYDVKM. Trimming removed 2 bases from V and 8 bases from J, with 4 bases in between. The CDR3 extends over 11 amino acids. This CDR3 is CASSLDYEQFF. The DNA of the CDR3 is TGTGCCAGCAGTTTAGATTATGAGCAGTTCTTC.

Regarding this clonotype: An end of the junction does not agree with germline; a read error may underlie this. The V gene is TRBV28, the J gene TRBJ1-1; D is unresolved. Germline V CDR1 and CDR2: MDHEN, SYDVKM. The CDR3 consists of 14 residues. The CDR3 nucleotides are TGTGCCAGCGGTTTAGGACGGTTAAACACTGAAGCTTTCTTT. This encodes CASGLGRLNTEAFF.

This chain joins TRBV6-2 or TRBV6-3 and TRBJ1-6; D remains unclear. This CDR3 is built from 18 residues. V dropped 2 bases and J dropped 17 bases, with 31 bases sitting between them. Germline V gene sequence: CDR1 MNHEY, CDR2 SVGEGT. CDR3 protein: CASSYQPSDLLLYNSVHF. CDR3 nucleotide sequence: TGTGCCAGCAGTTACCAGCCCTCCGACCTCTTACTTTATAATTCTGTCCACTTT.

This clonotype is medium-sized in the sample. The rearrangement links TRBV7-2 to TRBJ2-7, with TRBD1 matching 7 bases. Germline assignment: CDR1 SGHTA and CDR2 FQGNSA. The CDR3 is 14 residues long. Trimming took 5 bases from V and 4 from J; bases not matched to a gene: 8. The CDR3 bases are TGTGCCAGCAGCCACCGGGACAGACTTTACGAGCAGTACTTC. Translation gives CASSHRDRLYEQYF.

This clonotype counts as medium-sized (0.01 to 0.1%). The genes are TRBV21-1 and TRBJ2-5; the table gives TRBD1 as D, unverified against the DNA. TRBV21-1 is a documented pseudogene. The CDR3 is 16 amino acids. CDR3 protein: CASSSPWGRGCATLYF. The CDR3 DNA reads TGTGCCAGCAGCTCGCCTTGGGGCAGGGGATGTGCGACCCTGTACTTC.